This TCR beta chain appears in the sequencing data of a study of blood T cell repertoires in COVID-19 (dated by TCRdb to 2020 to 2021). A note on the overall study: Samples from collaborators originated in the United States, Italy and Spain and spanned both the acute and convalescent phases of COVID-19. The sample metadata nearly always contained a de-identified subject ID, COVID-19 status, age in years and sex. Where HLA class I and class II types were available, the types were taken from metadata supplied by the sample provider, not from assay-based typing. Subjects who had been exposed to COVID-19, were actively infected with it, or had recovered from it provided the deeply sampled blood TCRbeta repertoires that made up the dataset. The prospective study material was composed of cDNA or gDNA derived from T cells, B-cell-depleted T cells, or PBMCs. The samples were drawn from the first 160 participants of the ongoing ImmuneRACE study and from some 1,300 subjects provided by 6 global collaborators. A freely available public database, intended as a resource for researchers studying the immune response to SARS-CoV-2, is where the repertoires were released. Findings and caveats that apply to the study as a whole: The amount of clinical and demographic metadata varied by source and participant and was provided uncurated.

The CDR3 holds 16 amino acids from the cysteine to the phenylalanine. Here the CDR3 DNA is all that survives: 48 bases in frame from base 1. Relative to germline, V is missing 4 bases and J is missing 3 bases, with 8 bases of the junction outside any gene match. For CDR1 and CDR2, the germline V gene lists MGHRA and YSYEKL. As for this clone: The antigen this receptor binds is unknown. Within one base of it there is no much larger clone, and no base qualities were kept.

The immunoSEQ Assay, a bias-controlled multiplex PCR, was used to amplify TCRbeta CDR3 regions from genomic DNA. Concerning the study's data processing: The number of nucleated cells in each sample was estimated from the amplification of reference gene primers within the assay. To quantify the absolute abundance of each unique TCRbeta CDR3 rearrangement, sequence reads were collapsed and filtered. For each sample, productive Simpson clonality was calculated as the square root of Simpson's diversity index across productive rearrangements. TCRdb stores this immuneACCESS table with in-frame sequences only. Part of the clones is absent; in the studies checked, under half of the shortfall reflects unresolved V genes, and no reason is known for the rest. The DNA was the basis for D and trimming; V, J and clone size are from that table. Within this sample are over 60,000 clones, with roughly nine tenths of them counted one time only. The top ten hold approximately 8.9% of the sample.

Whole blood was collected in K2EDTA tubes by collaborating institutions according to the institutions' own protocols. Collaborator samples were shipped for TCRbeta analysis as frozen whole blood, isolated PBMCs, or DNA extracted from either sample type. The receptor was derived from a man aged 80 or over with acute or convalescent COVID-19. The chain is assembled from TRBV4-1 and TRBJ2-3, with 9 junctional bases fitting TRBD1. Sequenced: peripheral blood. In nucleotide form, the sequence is TGCGCCAGCAGCCTCCGCCGGGACAGGGTGACAGATACGCAGTATTTT. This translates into CASSLRRDRVTDTQYF.